Listed below are T cell receptor beta chains from one sample, sequenced in a study of cytomegalovirus exposure and HLA in healthy donors. Libraries were prepared by immunoSEQ multiplex PCR; TCRdb keeps only in-frame clonotypes and omits some of them. The data hold roughly 150,000 clones, with roughly 84% observed a single time. The sample comprised PBMCs. The receptors were sampled from a man younger than 45 in good health and CMV-seronegative. Both conserved end residues are part of each CDR3. The order of the fields is V gene, J gene, D gene, clone size, CDR3 protein, CDR3 DNA. The D gene is left open where the match is weak. The listing skips clone size in some rows; elsewhere it reads once, few, many or a size class.

TRBV6-1	TRBJ1-1	-	-	CASSEFGIHPAGGTEAFF	TGTGCCAGCAGTGAATTCGGGATCCACCCCGCGGGGGGCACTGAAGCTTTCTTT
TRBV27	TRBJ2-7	-	-	CASGTHYEQYF	TGTGCCAGCGGCACCCACTACGAGCAGTACTTC
TRBV27	TRBJ2-7	TRBD2	-	CASSLVAGALSHEQYF	TGTGCCAGCAGTTTAGTTGCGGGAGCATTGTCCCACGAGCAGTACTTC
TRBV6-1	TRBJ2-7	TRBD1	-	CASSLTGSDYEQYF	TGTGCCAGCAGTTTGACAGGGTCGGATTACGAGCAGTACTTC
TRBV19	TRBJ2-3	-	-	CASSIQGTPSTDTQYF	TGTGCCAGTAGTATACAAGGGACTCCTAGCACAGATACGCAGTATTTT
TRBV25-1	TRBJ2-7	TRBD1	-	CASSGDRGRRYRYEQYF	TGTGCCAGCAGTGGGGACAGGGGGCGCCGGTATCGATACGAGCAGTACTTC
TRBV27	TRBJ2-7	-	-	CASRPQGPLYEQYF	TGTGCCAGCAGACCTCAGGGGCCTCTCTACGAGCAGTACTTC
TRBV5-1	TRBJ2-3	-	-	CASSRRGAPGDTQYF	TGCGCCAGCAGCCGTCGGGGGGCTCCGGGAGATACGCAGTATTTT
TRBV27	TRBJ1-2	TRBD1	-	CASRGQGAWGYTF	TGTGCCAGCAGAGGACAGGGGGCCTGGGGCTACACCTTC
TRBV2	TRBJ2-3	-	-	CASSEEGWGTDTQYF	TGTGCCAGCAGCGAAGAGGGGTGGGGCACAGATACGCAGTATTTT
TRBV4-1	TRBJ1-6	-	once	CASSPLGSRLDSPLHF	TGCGCCAGCAGCCCCTTGGGCAGCCGCCTTGATTCACCCCTCCACTTT
TRBV11-1	TRBJ1-1	-	once	CASSLIGGTEAFF	TGTGCCAGCAGCTTAATAGGGGGCACTGAAGCTTTCTTT
TRBV28	TRBJ2-7	TRBD1	once	CASSLMEGQGGFTGQYF	TGTGCCAGCAGTTTAATGGAGGGACAGGGTGGGTTTACTGGGCAGTACTTC
TRBV9	TRBJ2-5	TRBD1	-	CASSPGQGEPQQETQYF	TGTGCCAGCAGCCCGGGACAGGGGGAACCTCAGCAAGAGACCCAGTACTTC
TRBV4-2	TRBJ2-7	-	-	CASQPSTNSYEQYF	TGTGCCAGTCAGCCAAGCACTAACTCCTACGAGCAGTACTTC
TRBV10-3	TRBJ1-4	-	once	CAISESPGGANEKLFF	TGTGCCATCAGTGAGTCCCCGGGGGGGGCGAATGAAAAACTGTTTTTT
TRBV19	TRBJ2-7	TRBD1	-	CASSIIGGTGVHEQYF	TGTGCCAGTAGTATAATCGGGGGGACAGGGGTACACGAGCAGTACTTC
TRBV10-2	TRBJ1-1	-	-	CASSEYSLNTEAFF	TGCGCCAGCAGTGAATACAGCTTGAACACTGAAGCTTTCTTT
TRBV15	TRBJ2-1	TRBD2	-	CATSKELAGAYNEQFF	TGTGCCACCAGCAAAGAACTAGCGGGGGCCTACAATGAGCAGTTCTTC
TRBV7-9	TRBJ2-1	-	-	CASYKRQSLTTDNEQFF	TGTGCCAGCTATAAAAGACAGTCCCTCACAACCGACAATGAGCAGTTCTTC
TRBV7-2	TRBJ1-2	-	-	CASSLAGRSYGYTF	TGTGCCAGCAGCTTAGCGGGGCGGAGCTATGGCTACACCTTC
TRBV4-3	TRBJ2-5	TRBD2	-	CASSQGSGRLETQYF	TGCGCCAGCAGCCAAGGTAGCGGGAGACTAGAGACCCAGTACTTC